These 25 T cell receptor beta chains share one sample of origin, sequenced in a study of T cells after yellow fever vaccination. TCRdb re-called the 5' RACE reads with MiXCR, one entry per CDR3 protein. The sample has some 120,000 distinct CDR3 sequences; around 8.6% are singletons. This specimen consisted of CD8+ T cells sorted from PBMCs, obtained 45 days after the yellow fever booster vaccination. Receptors originate from a man aged 25 to 45 who received the YFV17D yellow fever vaccine.

This clonotype was detected many times. The chain's CDR3 is CASSTLDRVAANYGYTF. CDR3 sequence (DNA): TGTGCCAGCAGCACCCTTGACAGGGTGGCAGCTAACTATGGCTACACCTTC. The J gene is TRBJ1-2, the V gene TRBV11-2; TRBD1 matches at 7 bases. V shed 5 bases, J shed 0 bases, and the junction held 12 bases outside the gene matches. The germline gives CDR1 SGHAT, CDR2 FQNNGV. This CDR3 has 17 residues.

This clonotype appeared many times. The chain employs TRBV12-3 or TRBV12-4 and TRBJ2-1, with no clear D. V was cut by 3 bases and J by 8 bases, with 5 bases left in between. The CDR3 is 11 amino acids. CDR3 nucleotide sequence: TGTGCCAGCAGTTTTAAGGATGAGCAGTTCTTC. As protein: CASSFKDEQFF.

This clonotype has ten or more counts. The gene calls are TRBV12-3 or TRBV12-4 and TRBJ2-7, with D possibly matching TRBD2 (6 bases). The length of the CDR3 is 15 residues. Trimming pared 2 bases from V and 2 bases from J, leaving 13 bases between. The CDR3 is CASSLWAGSAYEQYF. The CDR3 DNA is TGTGCCAGCAGTTTATGGGCGGGATCTGCCTACGAGCAGTACTTC.

This clonotype came up a few times. The chain joins TRBV2 to TRBJ2-2; D not resolved. Germline assignment: CDR1 SNHLY and CDR2 FYNNEI. The ends were cut back, 8 bases at V and 5 bases at J, with 24 bases in the middle. The length of the CDR3 is 17 residues. CDR3: CASVFPSRPAGTGELFF. The CDR3 DNA reads TGTGCCAGCGTTTTCCCCTCTCGGCCCGCCGGGACCGGGGAGCTGTTTTTT.

The chain combines TRBV7-8 with TRBJ1-6; D call uncertain. CDR3 length: 12 amino acids. Germline V CDR1 and CDR2: SGHVS, FQNEAQ. Deletions cut 5 bases from V and 10 bases from J, with 9 bases between. CDR3 in amino acids: CASSVLDSPLHF. CDR3 coding DNA: TGTGCCAGCAGCGTGCTGGACTCACCCCTCCACTTT. Filled out from reference TRBV7-8 and TRBJ1-6, the complete variable domain reads GAGVSQSPRYKVAKRGQDVALRCDPISGHVSLFWYQQALGQGPEFLTYFQNEAQLDKSGLPSDRFFAERPEGSVSTLKIQRTQQEDSAVYLCASSVLDSPLHFGNGTRLTVT.

In this sample, this clonotype turned up many times. J is TRBJ2-1 and V is TRBV20-1; 11 nucleotides match TRBD2. The CDR3 has 18 amino acids. The V gene end was trimmed by 4 bases and the J gene end by 2 bases; junction bases not matched to a gene: 13. Germline CDR1 is DFQATT and CDR2 is SNEGSKA (reference sequence). The DNA for the CDR3 is TGCAGTGCTAAAGGGACTAGCGGAGTTACCGGGGCCTACAATGAGCAGTTCTTC. Its protein product is CSAKGTSGVTGAYNEQFF.

The table lists this clonotype with many counts. J is TRBJ2-2 and V is TRBV7-9; 12 bases agree with TRBD2. Trimming at V came to 5 bases and at J to 0 bases, leaving 7 bases not matched to a gene. The CDR3 loop spans 18 amino acids. Germline-derived CDR1 and CDR2 are SEHNR and FQNEAQ (reference sequence). CDR3 coding DNA: TGTGCCAGCAGCCACGGGACTAGCGGGTTCGCGAACACCGGGGAGCTGTTTTTT. This encodes CASSHGTSGFANTGELFF.

The chain links TRBV21-1 to TRBJ2-1. TRBV21-1 is termed a pseudogene. This CDR3 spans 16 amino acids. CDR3 in amino acids: CASSKEERGSYNEQFF. CDR3 sequence (DNA): TGTGCCAGCAGCAAAGAGGAGCGGGGCTCCTACAATGAGCAGTTCTTC.

This clonotype was detected many times. J is TRBJ2-2 and V is TRBV6-1; 11 bases match TRBD1. The CDR3 covers 18 residues. The germline gives CDR1 MNHNS, CDR2 SASEGT. The V segment lost 3 bases and the J segment 2 bases; nucleotides outside the gene matches: 8. This CDR3 is CASSEDRGHGVNTGELFF. The CDR3 nucleotides are TGTGCCAGCAGTGAGGACAGGGGGCATGGTGTTAACACCGGGGAGCTGTTTTTT.

This clonotype was detected ten times or more. The V gene is TRBV5-1, the J gene TRBJ2-5; TRBD2 matches at 14 bases. V lost 4 bases to trimming and J lost 3 bases; unmatched junction nucleotides: 2. The CDR3 is 15 residues long. Germline loops: CDR1 SGHRS, CDR2 YFSETQ. The CDR3: CASSTGLAGEETQYF. The CDR3 bases are TGCGCCAGCAGCACGGGACTAGCGGGGGAAGAGACCCAGTACTTC.

This clonotype came up many times. The chain uses TRBV20-1 and TRBJ1-1; D gene uncertain. The CDR3 has 15 residues. The germline V gene encodes CDR1 DFQATT and CDR2 SNEGSKA (reference sequence). V was shortened by 1 base and J by 6 bases, with 18 bases between the two germline ends. This CDR3 is CSARVARAPSSEAFF. CDR3 in DNA: TGCAGTGCTAGAGTGGCGAGGGCTCCCTCCTCTGAAGCTTTCTTT.

The chain couples TRBV18 to TRBJ2-1; TRBD2 matches 7 bases. Germline V gene lookup returns CDR1 KGHSH and CDR2 LQKENI. The ends lost 3 bases at V and 0 bases at J; junction bases unmatched: 5. The CDR3 totals 16 residues. The CDR3 DNA sequence: TGTGCCAGCTCACCTCTTAGCGGGCCCTCCTACAATGAGCAGTTCTTC. Encoded protein: CASSPLSGPSYNEQFF.

This chain joins TRBV30 and TRBJ1-2; 8 bases map to TRBD1. From germline, CDR1 is GTSNPN and CDR2 SVGIG (reference sequence). There are 13 residues in the CDR3. V trimming: 3 bases; J trimming: 4 bases; junction bases outside the gene matches: 4. CDR3 region: CAWREGTGYGYTF. CDR3 nucleotide sequence: TGTGCCTGGAGGGAAGGGACAGGCTATGGCTACACCTTC.

Ten or more counts support this clonotype. The chain joins TRBV20-1 to TRBJ2-7; TRBD2 aligns across 12 bases. From germline, CDR1 is DFQATT and CDR2 SNEGSKA (reference sequence). The CDR3 contains 19 residues. The V gene end was trimmed by 0 bases and the J gene end by 2 bases; junction bases not matched to a gene: 14. The CDR3 protein is CSARDLFGTSGSATYEQYF. The DNA of the CDR3 is TGCAGTGCTAGAGATTTGTTTGGGACTAGCGGGTCTGCGACCTACGAGCAGTACTTC.

The V gene is TRBV12-3 or TRBV12-4, the J gene TRBJ2-2; no clear D. The CDR3 runs to 15 residues. Between the trimmed V and J ends, which lost 4 bases and 3 bases, there was a span of 12 bases. CDR3 sequence (DNA): TGTGCCAGCAGTTGGAAGGGCGTGGACACCGGGGAGCTGTTTTTT. Translating gives CASSWKGVDTGELFF.

At least ten counts were recorded for this clonotype. The chain employs TRBV5-1 and TRBJ2-2, with 8 bases that match TRBD1. Germline V gene data show CDR1 as SGHRS and CDR2 as YFSETQ. J gave up 6 bases and V 0 bases, and 10 bases lay outside the gene matches. CDR3 length equals 17 residues. CDR3 amino acids: CASSLGTGNPLAGELFF. DNA of the CDR3: TGCGCCAGCAGCTTGGGGACAGGGAATCCGTTGGCCGGGGAGCTGTTTTTT.

Comment on this clonotype: This may be a read error, as it is one base from a much larger clone. This rearrangement joins TRBV29-1 to TRBJ2-7; D remains ambiguous. Trimming pared 4 bases from V and 2 bases from J, leaving 12 bases between. CDR3 length equals 13 residues. Germline CDR1 and CDR2: SQVTM and ANQGSEA. The CDR3 nucleotides are TGCAGCGTTGGAGTGGCAGGCGCCTACGAGCAGTACTTC. Its translation: CSVGVAGAYEQYF.

This clonotype came up many times. The rearrangement uses TRBV7-2 and TRBJ2-7, with D tentatively TRBD1 or TRBD2 (5 bases each). CDR3 length: 16 amino acids. With 4 bases removed from V and 0 bases from J, the gap between germline ends came to 16 bases. CDR1 is SGHTA, CDR2 FQGNSA, per germline. CDR3 nucleotides: TGTGCCAGCAGCTCCGGGACGCCCCAAAGCTCCTACGAGCAGTACTTC. The encoded protein is CASSSGTPQSSYEQYF.

This clonotype has ten or more counts. The V gene is TRBV20-1, the J gene TRBJ2-2; D possibly corresponds to TRBD2 (5 bases). Germline V CDR1 and CDR2: DFQATT, SNEGSKA (reference sequence). This CDR3 is 15 amino acids long. Trimming removed 1 base from V and 3 bases from J, with 12 bases in between. The CDR3 protein is CSARGGQFHTGELFF. The CDR3 bases are TGCAGTGCTAGAGGAGGGCAGTTCCACACCGGGGAGCTGTTTTTT.

V is TRBV7-2 and J is TRBJ2-7; TRBD1 matches at 9 bases. CDR3 size: 15 residues. Per the germline V gene, CDR1 is SGHTA and CDR2 is FQGNSA. V lost 5 bases, J lost 1 base, and 6 bases stayed unmatched. The CDR3 nucleotides are TGTGCCAGCAGCACCACCGGGACAGGGTCCTACGAGCAGTACTTC. It translates to CASSTTGTGSYEQYF.

Ten or more counts support this clonotype. This CDR3 is CATSDLGVGLDTQYF. The CDR3 DNA reads TGTGCCACCAGTGATTTAGGTGTAGGGTTGGATACGCAGTATTTT. The chain is built from TRBV24-1 and TRBJ2-3, with D unclear. V lost 1 base, J lost 6 bases, and 13 bases lay in between. CDR1 is KGHDR, CDR2 SFDVKD, per germline. There are 15 residues in the CDR3.

This clonotype was seen ten or more times. The V and J genes are TRBV10-3 and TRBJ2-1; 10 bases align to TRBD2. Germline CDR1 and CDR2: ENHRY and SYGVKD. The CDR3 is 14 residues long. The J segment lost 2 bases and the V segment lost 9 bases, leaving 4 bases of the junction unmatched. CDR3 sequence reads: CAIGTSATYNEQFF. CDR3 nucleotide sequence: TGTGCCATAGGGACTAGCGCCACCTACAATGAGCAGTTCTTC.

In its sample, this clonotype was seen many times. V is TRBV11-3 and J is TRBJ2-1; TRBD2 agrees at 7 bases. V lost 4 bases, J lost 4 bases, and 7 bases stayed unmatched. This CDR3 spans 15 amino acids. CDR1 is SGHNT, CDR2 YENEEA, per germline. For the CDR3, the DNA is TGTGCCAGCAGCTCCCGGGAGGTTGATTACAATGAGCAGTTCTTC. This encodes CASSSREVDYNEQFF.

In its sample, this clonotype was seen many times. The genes are TRBV29-1 and TRBJ2-3, with TRBD2 identical over 7 bases. CDR3 length: 13 amino acids. V shed 8 bases and J 5 bases; nucleotides not matched to a gene: 10. Looked up from germline, CDR1 is SQVTM and CDR2 is ANQGSEA. The CDR3 DNA is TGCAGCTTACCTGCGGGGGTTGGAGATACGCAGTATTTT. This sequence encodes CSLPAGVGDTQYF.

V is TRBV6-2 or TRBV6-3 and J is TRBJ2-7; 7 nucleotides agree with TRBD1. CDR1 is MNHEY and CDR2 is SVGEGT in the germline V gene. The CDR3 is 16 amino acids. V gave up 2 bases and J gave up 3 bases; unmatched junction bases: 10. CDR3 sequence: CASSYDTRDSGYEQYF. The CDR3, as DNA: TGTGCCAGCAGTTACGACACCCGGGACAGCGGCTACGAGCAGTACTTC.